These 2 T cell receptor beta chains originate from one sample sequenced in a study of blood T cell repertoires in COVID-19. Clones were sequenced by immunoSEQ multiplex PCR, and TCRdb holds only the in-frame ones, with some missing. The profile shows about 270,000 clones, 75% to 90% of them singletons. The material sequenced was peripheral blood. These receptor sequences come from a woman in her seventies with COVID-19, enrolled during active disease.

V is TRBV11-2 and J is TRBJ1-6; 12 bases map to TRBD1. The CDR3 extends over 14 amino acids. Germline values: CDR1 SGHAT, CDR2 FQNNGV. Losses at the gene ends were 4 bases for V and 11 bases for J; bases not matched to a gene: 3. CDR3 residues: CASSSGQGATPLHF. The CDR3 nucleotides read TGTGCCAGCAGCTCGGGACAGGGGGCAACACCCCTCCACTTT.

The rearrangement links TRBV29-1 to TRBJ1-1; perhaps TRBD1 as D (6 bases). The V gene's germline CDR1 is SQVTM and CDR2 ANQGSEA. V lost 5 bases to trimming and J lost 4 bases, with 17 bases between them. The CDR3 is 14 amino acids. CDR3 region: CSVYRVGVRTEAFF. CDR3 nucleotide sequence: TGCAGCGTTTACAGGGTTGGGGTTCGCACTGAAGCTTTCTTT.